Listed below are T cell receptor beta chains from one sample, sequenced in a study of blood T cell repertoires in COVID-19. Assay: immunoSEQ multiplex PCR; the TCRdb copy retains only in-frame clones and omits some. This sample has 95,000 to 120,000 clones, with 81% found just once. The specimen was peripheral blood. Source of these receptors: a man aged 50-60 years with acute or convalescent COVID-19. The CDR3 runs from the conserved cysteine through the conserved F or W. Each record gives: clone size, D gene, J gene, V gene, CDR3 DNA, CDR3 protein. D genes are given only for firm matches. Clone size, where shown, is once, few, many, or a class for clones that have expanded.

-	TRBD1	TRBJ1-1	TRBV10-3	TGTGCCATCACCGGGACAGGGGGAAACACTGAAGCTTTCTTT	CAITGTGGNTEAFF
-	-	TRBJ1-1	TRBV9	TGTGCCAGCAGCGGGGGACATTTAAACACTGAAGCTTTCTTT	CASSGGHLNTEAFF
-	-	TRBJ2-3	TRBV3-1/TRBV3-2	TGTGCCAGCAGCCCCTGGGGAGGCAGTGCAGATACGCAGTATTTT	CASSPWGGSADTQYF
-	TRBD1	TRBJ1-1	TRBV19	TGTGCCAGCTTCGACAGGGGAAACACTGAAGCTTTCTTT	CASFDRGNTEAFF
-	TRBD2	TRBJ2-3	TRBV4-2	TGTGCCAGCAGCCCTGGCGGGGGGGTTAGCACAGATACGCAGTATTTT	CASSPGGGVSTDTQYF
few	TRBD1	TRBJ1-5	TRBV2	TGTGCCAGCAGTGGCGGCAGGGGGCGTATAGGTCAGCCCCAGCATTTT	CASSGGRGRIGQPQHF
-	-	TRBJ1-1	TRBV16	TGTGCCAGCAGCCAATCATACAGGGCTACTGAAGCTTTCTTT	CASSQSYRATEAFF
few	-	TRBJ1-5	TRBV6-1	TGTGCCAGCAGTGAACGGGAATTAGGGAGTCAGCCCCAGCATTTT	CASSERELGSQPQHF
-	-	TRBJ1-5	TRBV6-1	TGTGCCAGCAGTGAAGGCCGGGGTCTGAGCAATCAGCCCCAGCATTTT	CASSEGRGLSNQPQHF
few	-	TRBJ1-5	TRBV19	TGTGCCAGTAGTTTCAAACAGGGCATACCGCCCCAGCATTTT	CASSFKQGIPPQHF
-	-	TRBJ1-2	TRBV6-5	TGTGCCAGCAGTTACGGTCCCGACAGTTCTAACGGCTACACCTTC	CASSYGPDSSNGYTF
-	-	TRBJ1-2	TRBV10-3	TGTGCCATCAGTGAGGGGGGGGCCGGCTATGGCTACACCTTC	CAISEGGAGYGYTF
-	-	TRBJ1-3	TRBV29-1	TGCAGCGTTGGCAGTCTCAACTCTGGAAACACCATATATTTT	CSVGSLNSGNTIYF
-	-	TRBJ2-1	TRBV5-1	TGCGCCAGCAGCTTGGGCCCGACGGGAACTCTAAATGAGCAGTTCTTC	CASSLGPTGTLNEQFF
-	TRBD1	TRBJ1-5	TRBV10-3	TGTGCCATCAGTGAGACAAATTCCCCCGGGACAGGGGGGTCTAGCAATCAGCCCCAGCATTTT	CAISETNSPGTGGSSNQPQHF
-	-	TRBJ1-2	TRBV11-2	TGTGCCAGCAGCCCCGGGGCCTTTCCCTGGGGACTTTATGGCTACACCTTC	CASSPGAFPWGLYGYTF
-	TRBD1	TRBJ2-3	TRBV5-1	TGCGCCAGCAGCCTAGGGACAGGGTCCTGGGATACGCAGTATTTT	CASSLGTGSWDTQYF
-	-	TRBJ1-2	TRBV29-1	TGCAGCGTCCCCACTGAACTATGGGGCTACACCTTC	CSVPTELWGYTF
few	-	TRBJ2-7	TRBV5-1	TGCGCCAGCAGCTTGACGGGTTCCTACGAGCAGTACTTC	CASSLTGSYEQYF
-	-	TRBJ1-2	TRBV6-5	TGTGCCAGCAGTTTTCGGGCAGGGAACTATGGCTACACCTTC	CASSFRAGNYGYTF
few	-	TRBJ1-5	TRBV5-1	TGCGCCAGCAGCTTGGAAGGGGCAGGCAATCAGCCCCAGCATTTT	CASSLEGAGNQPQHF
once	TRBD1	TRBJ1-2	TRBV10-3	TGTGCCATCAGCGGGACAGGGGAGATCTATGGCTACACCTTC	CAISGTGEIYGYTF
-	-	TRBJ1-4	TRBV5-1	TGCGCCAGCAGCTCCCAGGGTCATGAAAAACTGTTTTTT	CASSSQGHEKLFF
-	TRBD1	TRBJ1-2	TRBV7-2	TGTGCCAGCAGCGTAGACAGGGGGCGCTCCTATGGCTACACCTTC	CASSVDRGRSYGYTF
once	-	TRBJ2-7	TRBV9	TGTGCCAGCAGCGCGCAGGGGGGCTACGAGCAGTACTTC	CASSAQGGYEQYF
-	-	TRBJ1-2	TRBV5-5	TGTGCCAGCAGCTTGAGGGAAGGGGTTGGCTATGGCTACACCTTC	CASSLREGVGYGYTF
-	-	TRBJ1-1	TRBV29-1	TGCAGCTCCGGTGGGGGGACTGAAGCTTTCTTT	CSSGGGTEAFF
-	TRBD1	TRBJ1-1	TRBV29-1	TGCAGCGTTGAAATTGACAGGGGGAGGAAGGCTTTCTTT	CSVEIDRGRKAFF
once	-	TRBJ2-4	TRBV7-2	TGTGTCAGCAGCTACAGGGAAAACATTCAGTACTTC	CVSSYRENIQYF
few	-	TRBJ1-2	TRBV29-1	TGCAGCGTTATGAATAGTGACTATGGCTACACCTTC	CSVMNSDYGYTF
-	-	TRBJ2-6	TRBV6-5	TGTGCCAGCAGGATACAGTCCTCTGGGGCCAACGTCCTGACTTTC	CASRIQSSGANVLTF
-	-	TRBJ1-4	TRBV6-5	TGTGCCAGCTCGCAGGGTAATGAAAAACTGTTTTTT	CASSQGNEKLFF
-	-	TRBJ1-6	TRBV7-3	TGTGCCAGCAGCTTAACGGGTCGGGAGAATTCACCCCTCCACTTT	CASSLTGRENSPLHF
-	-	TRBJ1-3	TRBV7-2	TGTGCCAGCAGCTTAGCGTGGCTCGCTCAGGTCGGAAACACCATATATTTT	CASSLAWLAQVGNTIYF
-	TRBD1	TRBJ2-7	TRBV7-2	TGTGCCAGCAGCTCAAGATGGGACAGCGATTCCTACGAGCAGTACTTC	CASSSRWDSDSYEQYF
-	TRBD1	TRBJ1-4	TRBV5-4	TGTGCCAGCAGCTTGACAGGGGTGGCTAATGAAAAACTGTTTTTT	CASSLTGVANEKLFF
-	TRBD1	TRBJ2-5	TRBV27	TGTGCCAGCAGTATGAGATCCGGGACAGGGACCTCCCAGTACTTC	CASSMRSGTGTSQYF
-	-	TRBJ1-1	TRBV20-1	TGCAGTGCTAGTGGGGGCTCCAAGGAAGCTTTCTTT	CSASGGSKEAFF
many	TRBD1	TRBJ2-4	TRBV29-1	TGCAGCGTTGTTCCAGGGGGCAACATTCAGTACTTC	CSVVPGGNIQYF
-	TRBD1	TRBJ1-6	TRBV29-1	TGCAGCGTCCGGGACAGGGACGACTCACCCCTCCACTTT	CSVRDRDDSPLHF
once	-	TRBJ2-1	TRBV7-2	TGTGCCAGCAGCTGGGGACTGTACAATGAGCAGTTCTTC	CASSWGLYNEQFF
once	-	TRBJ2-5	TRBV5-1	TGCGCCACCCGTTACGAGGGAGCGAAAGAGACCCAGTACTTC	CATRYEGAKETQYF
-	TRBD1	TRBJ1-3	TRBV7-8	TGTGCCAGCTCACAGGGGCTCAATGGAAACACCATATATTTT	CASSQGLNGNTIYF
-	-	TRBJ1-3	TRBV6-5	TGTGCCAGCAGTTACTCGGAGGGCTCTGGAAACACCATATATTTT	CASSYSEGSGNTIYF
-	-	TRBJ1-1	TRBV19	TGTGCCAGTAGTAACGGGAGGAACACTGAAGCTTTCTTT	CASSNGRNTEAFF
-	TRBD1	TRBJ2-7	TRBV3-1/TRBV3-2	TGTGCCAGCAGCCCTAAGGACAGGGACGAGCAGTACTTC	CASSPKDRDEQYF
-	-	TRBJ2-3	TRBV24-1	TGTGCCACCAGTGACCCGGGACTGAGCACAGATACGCAGTATTTT	CATSDPGLSTDTQYF
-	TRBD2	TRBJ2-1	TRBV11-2	TGTGCCAGCAGCTTAGATCTCGGGGGGGGGCGCTACAATGAGCAGTTCTTC	CASSLDLGGGRYNEQFF
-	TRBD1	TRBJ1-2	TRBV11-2	TGTGCCAGCAGCCCGTCCGGGACAGGGGGCGAGGACTATGGTGGCTACACCTTC	CASSPSGTGGEDYGGYTF
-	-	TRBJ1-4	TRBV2	TGTGCCAGCGTGCGGAGGTTGGATGAAAAACTGTTTTTT	CASVRRLDEKLFF
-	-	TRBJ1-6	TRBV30	TGTGCCTCCGCAGACAGGTTGAGCTCACCCCTCCACTTT	CASADRLSSPLHF